This T cell receptor (beta chain) appears in the sequencing data of a study of early T cells in non-severe SARS-CoV-2 infection. Study-level information: Chains were not paired, and sequencing was done on bulk RNA from unsorted whole blood.

Via MiXCR, TCRdb re-called the 5' RACE reads, giving one row per CDR3 protein. The sample holds tens of thousands of distinct CDR3 sequences, 12% seen once. Whole-study results and caveats: The VDJdb matching leaned toward anti-spike CD8 responses and overlooked private and CD4 specificities.

About this clonotype itself: The target antigen is unknown.

The sequence was collected from an adult who was a healthcare worker with PCR-confirmed SARS-CoV-2 infection or an uninfected control (not recorded which). Sequencing input: whole blood.

The CDR3 region has the DNA TGTGCCAGCAGCTTAGGCCCAAATACTAACTATGGCTACACCTTC. It is translated as CASSLGPNTNYGYTF. This chain uses TRBV7-2 with TRBJ1-2; D unclear. V lost 1 base to trimming and J lost 0 bases, with 9 bases between them. The CDR3 is 15 amino acids. CDR1 and CDR2 (germline): SGHTA, FQGNSA.